A single sample gave rise to the 26 T cell receptor beta chains below, sequenced in a study of early T cells in non-severe SARS-CoV-2 infection (dated by TCRdb to the early 2020s). Library preparation was by 5' RACE. Instrument on record: NextSeq 500. TCRdb handled the public reads itself, with Q25 trimming in fastp and clone calling in MiXCR, and kept productive beta chains. Under each unique CDR3 protein, matching rows form one entry showing the most common genes and DNA. For this sample the table gives about 60,000 distinct CDR3 sequences, of which 10% to 15% were detected only once. The ten most abundant clones make up more than 3.5% of the sample. Sequencing was done on a sample of whole blood. These receptors were taken from an adult who was a healthcare worker with PCR-confirmed SARS-CoV-2 infection or an uninfected control (not recorded which).

The rearrangement joins TRBV12-3 or TRBV12-4 to TRBJ2-2; D gene unclear. The CDR3 length is 13 residues. The V end lost 4 bases, the J end lost 2 bases, and 5 bases lay between the germline ends. DNA for the CDR3: TGTGCCAGCAGTTCTCCTAACACCGGGGAGCTGTTTTTT. It codes for CASSSPNTGELFF.

This clonotype has a handful of counts. V usage is TRBV27 and J usage is TRBJ2-3, with D hard to call. V was shortened by 7 bases and J by 3 bases, with 11 bases between the two germline ends. Germline values: CDR1 MNHEY, CDR2 SMNVEV (reference sequence). This CDR3 comprises 13 residues. The CDR3 bases are TGTGCCAGCATAGGCCACGGTACAGATACGCAGTATTTT. Translating it yields CASIGHGTDTQYF.

To note about this clonotype: This sequence may be a read error, since a much larger clone differs from it by one base. J is TRBJ2-7 and V is TRBV7-2, with 12 bases matching TRBD2. Germline V gene sequence: CDR1 SGHTA, CDR2 FQGNSA. The CDR3 is made up of 15 amino acids. The CDR3 nucleotides read TGTGCCAGCAGCCGCCGGACTAGCGGGGCTTACGTGCAGTACTTC. This translates into CASSRRTSGAYVQYF.

This clonotype occurred many times. V and J are TRBV9 and TRBJ1-5; 7 bases align to TRBD1. The CDR3 contains 15 residues. The germline CDR1 and CDR2 sequences are SGDLS and YYNGEE. J lost 2 bases, V lost 5 bases, and 7 bases had no gene match. CDR3 nucleotides: TGTGCCAGCAGTGTTGGGGACAGTCGCAATCAGCCCCAGCATTTT. Translated, it gives CASSVGDSRNQPQHF.

The chain combines TRBV11-2 with TRBJ2-3; D unclear. Germline V gene lookup returns CDR1 SGHAT and CDR2 FQNNGV. CDR3 length equals 14 residues. V lost 7 bases to trimming and J lost 0 bases, with 11 bases between them. The CDR3 DNA is TGTGCCAGCACCCCCGAGGCTAGCACAGATACGCAGTATTTT. This sequence encodes CASTPEASTDTQYF.

This chain uses TRBV30 with TRBJ1-1, with unresolved D. Germline V gives CDR1 GTSNPN, CDR2 SVGIG (reference sequence). The CDR3 consists of 13 residues. V gave up 5 bases and J gave up 3 bases, with 13 bases separating them. CDR3 amino acids: CAWGRRRDTEAFF. In nucleotides, the CDR3 is TGTGCCTGGGGACGGAGGAGGGACACTGAAGCTTTCTTT.

The chain combines TRBV12-3 or TRBV12-4 with TRBJ2-3; a possible D gene is TRBD2 (6 bases). CDR3 length: 15 amino acids. V lost 7 bases and J lost 2, with 16 bases in between. CDR3 amino acids: CASTGTPGDTDTQYF. DNA of the CDR3: TGTGCCAGCACCGGTACCCCGGGGGACACAGATACGCAGTATTTT.

The chain has TRBV20-1 and TRBJ2-7, with TRBD2 matching over 8 bases. This CDR3 is 13 amino acids long. Germline V gives CDR1 DFQATT, CDR2 SNEGSKA (reference sequence). The ends lost 6 bases at V and 2 bases at J; junction bases unmatched: 6. The CDR3 protein is CSAAGGPAYEQYF. The CDR3 DNA reads as TGCAGTGCCGCGGGGGGCCCGGCCTACGAGCAGTACTTC.

CDR3 amino acids: CASSQEDRDYGYTF. In DNA, the CDR3 is TGTGCCAGCAGCCAAGAAGACAGGGACTATGGCTACACCTTC. The chain recombines TRBV3-1 with TRBJ1-2; TRBD1 matches at 7 bases. Losses at the gene ends were 0 bases for V and 3 bases for J; bases not matched to a gene: 1. The CDR3 is made up of 14 amino acids. The germline CDR1 and CDR2 sequences are LGHDT and YNNKEL (reference sequence).

The genes are TRBV9 and TRBJ1-4; weak D call: TRBD1 (6 bases). Germline V lookup: CDR1 SGDLS, CDR2 YYNGEE. This CDR3 contains 14 residues. Trimming removed 0 bases at V and 3 bases at J, with 6 bases between. The CDR3 nucleotides are TGTGCCAGCAGCGTAGAGGGGGCTAATGAAAAACTGTTTTTT. It is translated as CASSVEGANEKLFF.

By frequency in the sample, this clonotype is medium-sized. This chain connects TRBV4-1 to TRBJ1-6, with unresolved D. V lost 4 bases and J lost 2, with 15 bases in between. CDR1 and CDR2 from the germline V gene are MGHRA and YSYEKL. This CDR3 region has 17 residues. Here the CDR3 DNA reads TGCGCCAGCAGCCCACCGTCGGCAGGCCCCTATAATTCACCCCTCCACTTT. This sequence encodes CASSPPSAGPYNSPLHF.

This clonotype was counted a few times. J is TRBJ2-2 and V is TRBV15; possible D gene TRBD1, 5 bases. The germline V gene encodes CDR1 LNHNV and CDR2 YYDKDF (reference sequence). The CDR3 is made up of 17 amino acids. V lost 3 bases and J lost 6, with 20 bases in between. The DNA of the CDR3 is TGTGCCACCAGCAGGCCTCCCAGGGTCGGCTCGGCCGGGGAGCTGTTTTTT. Its translation: CATSRPPRVGSAGELFF. The full variable domain, its missing parts supplied by reference TRBV15 and TRBJ2-2, is DAMVIQNPRYQVTQFGKPVTLSCSQTLNHNVMYWYQQKSSQAPKLLFHYYDKDFNNEADTPDNFQSRRPNTSFCFLDIRSPGLGDTAMYLCATSRPPRVGSAGELFFGEGSRLTVL.

This clonotype was detected ten times or more. V gene TRBV6-5 combines with J gene TRBJ1-2; 11 bases agree with TRBD1. The V and J ends lost 0 bases and 4 bases, in that order; junction bases with no gene match: 4. The germline V gene has CDR1 MNHEY and CDR2 SVGAGI. The CDR3 covers 16 residues. CDR3 nucleotides: TGTGCCAGCAGTTACTCTCCCGGGACAGGGGGCTATGGCTACACCTTC. Translated: CASSYSPGTGGYGYTF.

In this sample, this clonotype turned up many times. The gene calls are TRBV2 and TRBJ2-5, with no clear D. CDR3 size: 14 residues. From germline, CDR1 is SNHLY and CDR2 FYNNEI. V was shortened by 8 bases and J by 3 bases, with 16 bases between the two germline ends. CDR3 loop: CASLDRVRKETQYF. The CDR3 nucleotides read TGTGCCAGCCTTGACCGAGTGCGGAAAGAGACCCAGTACTTC.

The chain joins TRBV4-2 to TRBJ2-1; possibly TRBD2 for D (7 bases). This CDR3 has 18 amino acids. Germline-derived CDR1 and CDR2 are LGHNA and YNFKEQ. The V end lost 0 bases, the J end lost 0 bases, and 15 bases lay between the germline ends. In DNA form, the CDR3 reads TGTGCCAGCAGCCAAGATGTAGGCGGGGGCGCCTCCTACAATGAGCAGTTCTTC. This codes for CASSQDVGGGASYNEQFF.

The gene calls are TRBV7-9 and TRBJ1-6; D perhaps matches TRBD1 (5 bases). The CDR3 is 12 amino acids. Deletions cut 4 bases from V and 10 bases from J, with 8 bases between. The germline CDR1 and CDR2 sequences are SEHNR and FQNEAQ (reference sequence). Here the CDR3 DNA reads TGTGCCAGCAGCTCAGGGCGATCACCCCTCCACTTT. Protein: CASSSGRSPLHF. Together with reference TRBV7-9 and TRBJ1-6, the CDR3 gives the full variable domain: DTGVSQNPRHKITKRGQNVTFRCDPISEHNRLYWYRQTLGQGPEFLTYFQNEAQLEKSRLLSDRFSAERPKGSFSTLEIQRTEQGDSAMYLCASSSGRSPLHFGNGTRLTVT.

In its sample, this clonotype was seen a few times. The V and J genes are TRBV7-2 and TRBJ2-7; D uncertain. Deletions cut 5 bases from V and 2 bases from J, with 10 bases between. The germline gives CDR1 SGHTA, CDR2 FQGNSA. CDR3 length: 13 residues. The CDR3 DNA sequence: TGTGCCAGCAGCCCACCGGTGGCCTACGAGCAGTACTTC. It is translated as CASSPPVAYEQYF.

The rearrangement uses TRBV7-6 and TRBJ2-7; 8 bases match TRBD1. The CDR3 contains 15 residues. Trimming at V came to 2 bases and at J to 4 bases, leaving 7 bases not matched to a gene. CDR1 and CDR2 from the germline V gene are SGHVS and FNYEAQ. As DNA, the CDR3 is TGTGCCAGCAGCTTACCCGGGACAGGCCCGTACGAGCAGTACTTC. Amino acids: CASSLPGTGPYEQYF.

The chain carries TRBV11-2 and TRBJ2-7; the match to TRBD1 covers 7 bases. Germline V CDR1 and CDR2: SGHAT, FQNNGV. V shed 4 bases, J shed 2 bases, and the junction held 8 bases outside the gene matches. CDR3 size: 15 residues. Written as DNA, the CDR3 is TGTGCCAGCAGCTCCATCCGGGACAGAACCTACGAGCAGTACTTC. It translates to CASSSIRDRTYEQYF. The variable domain in full, completed from reference TRBV11-2 and TRBJ2-7, reads EAGVAQSPRYKIIEKRQSVAFWCNPISGHATLYWYQQILGQGPKLLIQFQNNGVVDDSQLPKDRFSAERLKGVDSTLKIQPAKLEDSAVYLCASSSIRDRTYEQYFGPGTRLTVT.

This sequence joins TRBV5-1 and TRBJ1-1; no definite D call. Germline CDR1 SGHRS, CDR2 YFSETQ. Trimming shortened V by 0 bases and J by 5 bases, and 11 bases separated the two germline ends. CDR3 size: 14 residues. The CDR3 is CASSLDGVKTEAFF. For the CDR3, the DNA is TGCGCCAGCAGCTTGGACGGGGTTAAGACTGAAGCTTTCTTT.

The chain carries TRBV7-9 and TRBJ1-1; no firm D call. Germline values: CDR1 SEHNR, CDR2 FQNEAQ (reference sequence). V gave up 6 bases and J gave up 1 base, with 15 bases separating them. The CDR3 covers 15 residues. The CDR3 DNA follows: TGTGCCAGCAGTTTTGGTGCGGTTGGGAACACTGAAGCTTTCTTT. Translation: CASSFGAVGNTEAFF. Based on the CDR3 plus reference TRBV7-9 and TRBJ1-1, the full variable domain is DTGVSQNPRHKITKRGQNVTFRCDPISEHNRLYWYRQTLGQGPEFLTYFQNEAQLEKSRLLSDRFSAERPKGSFSTLEIQRTEQGDSAMYLCASSFGAVGNTEAFFGQGTRLTVV.

A few counts support this clonotype. This rearrangement joins TRBV12-3 or TRBV12-4 to TRBJ2-3; either TRBD1 or TRBD2 may fit D (5 bases each). The CDR3 loop spans 15 amino acids. The V end was cut by 5 bases, the J end by 4 bases, with 16 bases between. CDR3 in amino acids: CASSRVAGRADTQYF. The CDR3 DNA is TGTGCCAGCAGTCGAGTAGCAGGGCGGGCAGATACGCAGTATTTT.

The chain links TRBV6-1 to TRBJ2-2; D is possibly TRBD2 (5 bases). Germline CDR1 is MNHNS and CDR2 is SASEGT. The CDR3 sequence is 13 residues long. Deletions cut 10 bases from V and 4 bases from J, with 13 bases between. The CDR3 nucleotides are TGTGCCATTTTCCGGACTCTCACCGGGGAGCTGTTTTTT. Encoded protein: CAIFRTLTGELFF.

The gene calls are TRBV5-1 and TRBJ1-6; D may be TRBD1 (6 bases). Germline V gives CDR1 SGHRS, CDR2 YFSETQ. Between the trimmed V and J ends, which lost 3 bases and 2 bases, there was a span of 15 bases. The CDR3 is 17 amino acids. The CDR3 sequence: CASSYWTERPYNSPLHF. The CDR3 DNA reads as TGCGCCAGCAGCTATTGGACAGAGCGGCCCTATAATTCACCCCTCCACTTT.

Only a few counts were recorded for this clonotype. The rearrangement uses TRBV5-4 and TRBJ2-3; a possible D gene is TRBD1 (5 bases). CDR1 and CDR2 (germline): SGHNT, YYREEE (reference sequence). This CDR3 spans 16 amino acids. Deletions cut 2 bases from V and 2 bases from J, with 15 bases between. CDR3 sequence (DNA): TGTGCCAGCAGCTTCGATGGGGCGACGATCACAGATACGCAGTATTTT. It encodes CASSFDGATITDTQYF.

Ten or more counts support this clonotype. The rearrangement joins TRBV11-2 to TRBJ2-7, with D tentatively TRBD2 (6 bases). Germline-derived CDR1 and CDR2 are SGHAT and FQNNGV. The CDR3 totals 15 residues. The ends were cut back, 3 bases at V and 0 bases at J, with 12 bases in the middle. The CDR3 nucleotides read TGTGCCAGCAGCTTTGGGACTGTCGTCTCCTACGAGCAGTACTTC. It is translated as CASSFGTVVSYEQYF.